This T cell receptor beta chain was profiled in a study of cytomegalovirus exposure and HLA in healthy donors. At the level of the study: Falling in the Caucasian-associated ancestry cluster were roughly 80% of approximately 410 genotyped donors.

The PCR used 60 Vbeta and 13 Jbeta primers. Measured with immunoSEQ multiplex PCR; TCRdb has only the in-frame clones, and not every one. The sample records 100,000 to 150,000 clones, 80% being singletons. The study's findings and limits: In vitro confirmation showed three CMV-associated chains to be CMV antigen specific. An analysis that came later showed most CMV-associated TCR beta chains appearing HLA-restricted. A later analysis revealed that TCR association rates differed between HLA loci, peaking at DRB1 and bottoming out at HLA-C.

V lost 7 bases, J lost 6 bases, and 5 bases stayed unmatched. The CDR3 extends over 11 amino acids. CDR1 and CDR2 (germline): DFQATT, SNEGSKA (reference sequence). To note about this clone: Its target is not known.

Sequencing input: PBMCs. The clonotype was recovered from a female donor in good health and CMV-seronegative. The chain has TRBV20-1 and TRBJ1-2; 7 nucleotides align to TRBD1. CDR3 sequence reads: CSGGTADGYTF. The CDR3 nucleotides are TGCAGTGGGGGGACAGCAGATGGCTACACCTTC.